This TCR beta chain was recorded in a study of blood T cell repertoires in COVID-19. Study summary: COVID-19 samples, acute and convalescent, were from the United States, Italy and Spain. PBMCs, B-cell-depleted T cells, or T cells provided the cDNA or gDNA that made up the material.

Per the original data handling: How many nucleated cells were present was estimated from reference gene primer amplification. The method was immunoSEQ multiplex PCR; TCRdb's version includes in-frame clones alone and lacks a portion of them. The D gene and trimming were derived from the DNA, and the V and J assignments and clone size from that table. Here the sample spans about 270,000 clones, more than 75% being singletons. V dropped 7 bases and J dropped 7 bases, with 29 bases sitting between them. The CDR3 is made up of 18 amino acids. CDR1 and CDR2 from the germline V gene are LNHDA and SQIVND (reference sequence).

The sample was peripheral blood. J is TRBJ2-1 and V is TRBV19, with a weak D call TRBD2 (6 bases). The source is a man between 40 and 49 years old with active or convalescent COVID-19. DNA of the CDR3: TGTGCCAGTATCCAAACCACACGACTAGTAGGAGGTCGGAATGAGCAGTTCTTC. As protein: CASIQTTRLVGGRNEQFF.